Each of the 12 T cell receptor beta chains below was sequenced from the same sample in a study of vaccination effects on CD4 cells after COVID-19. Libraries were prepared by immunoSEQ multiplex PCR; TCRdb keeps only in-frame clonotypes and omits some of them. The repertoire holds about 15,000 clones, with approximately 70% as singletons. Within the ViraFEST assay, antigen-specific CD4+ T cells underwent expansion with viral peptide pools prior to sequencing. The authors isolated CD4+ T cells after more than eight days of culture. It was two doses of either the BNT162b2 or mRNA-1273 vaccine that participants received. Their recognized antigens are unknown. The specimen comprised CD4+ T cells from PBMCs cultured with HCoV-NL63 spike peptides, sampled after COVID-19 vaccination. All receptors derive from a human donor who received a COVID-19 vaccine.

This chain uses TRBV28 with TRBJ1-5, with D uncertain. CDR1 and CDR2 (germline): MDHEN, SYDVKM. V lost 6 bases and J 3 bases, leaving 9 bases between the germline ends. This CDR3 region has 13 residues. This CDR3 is CASRIQNNQPQHF. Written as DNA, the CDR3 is TGTGCCAGCAGAATACAGAACAATCAGCCCCAGCATTTT.

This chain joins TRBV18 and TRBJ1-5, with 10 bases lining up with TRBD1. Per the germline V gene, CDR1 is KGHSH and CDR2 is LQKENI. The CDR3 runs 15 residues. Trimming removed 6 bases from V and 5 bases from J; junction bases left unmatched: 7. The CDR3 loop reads CASSRDRGPDQPQHF. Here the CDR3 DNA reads TGTGCCAGCTCGCGGGACAGGGGACCCGATCAGCCCCAGCATTTT. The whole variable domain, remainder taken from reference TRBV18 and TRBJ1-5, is NAGVMQNPRHLVRRRGQEARLRCSPMKGHSHVYWYRQLPEEGLKFMVYLQKENIIDESGMPKERFSAEFPKEGPSILRIQQVVRGDSAAYFCASSRDRGPDQPQHFGDGTRLSIL.

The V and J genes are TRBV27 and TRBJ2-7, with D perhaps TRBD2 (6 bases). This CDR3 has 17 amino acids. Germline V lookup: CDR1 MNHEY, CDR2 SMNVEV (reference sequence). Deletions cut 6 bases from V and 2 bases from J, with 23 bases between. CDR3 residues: CASSSFYGGGAPYEQYF. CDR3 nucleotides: TGTGCCAGCAGCTCCTTCTATGGTGGAGGGGCCCCCTACGAGCAGTACTTC.

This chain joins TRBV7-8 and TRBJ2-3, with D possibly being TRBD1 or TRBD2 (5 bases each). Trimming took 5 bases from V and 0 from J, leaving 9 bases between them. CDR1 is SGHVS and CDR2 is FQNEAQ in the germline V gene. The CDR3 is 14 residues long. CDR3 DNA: TGTGCCAGCAGCCTGGGACCTAGCACAGATACGCAGTATTTT. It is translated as CASSLGPSTDTQYF. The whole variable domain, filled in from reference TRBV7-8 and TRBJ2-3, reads GAGVSQSPRYKVAKRGQDVALRCDPISGHVSLFWYQQALGQGPEFLTYFQNEAQLDKSGLPSDRFFAERPEGSVSTLKIQRTQQEDSAVYLCASSLGPSTDTQYFGPGTRLTVL.

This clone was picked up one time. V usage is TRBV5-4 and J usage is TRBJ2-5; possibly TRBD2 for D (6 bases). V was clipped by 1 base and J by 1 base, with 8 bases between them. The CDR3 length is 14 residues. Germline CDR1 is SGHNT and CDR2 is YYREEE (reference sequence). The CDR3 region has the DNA TGTGCCAGCAGCTTGAGGCGGGGCCAAGAGACCCAGTACTTC. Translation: CASSLRRGQETQYF.

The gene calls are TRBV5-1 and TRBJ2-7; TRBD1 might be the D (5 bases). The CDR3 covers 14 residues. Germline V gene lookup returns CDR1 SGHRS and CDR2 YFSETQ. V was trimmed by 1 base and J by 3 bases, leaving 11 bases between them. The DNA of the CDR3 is TGCGCCAGCAGCTTGACAGGTCAATACTACGAGCAGTACTTC. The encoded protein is CASSLTGQYYEQYF.

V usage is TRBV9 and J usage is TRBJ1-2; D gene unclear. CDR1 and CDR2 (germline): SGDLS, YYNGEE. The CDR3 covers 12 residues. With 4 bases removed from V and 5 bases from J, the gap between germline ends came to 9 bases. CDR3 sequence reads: CASSLDKYGYTF. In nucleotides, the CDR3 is TGTGCCAGCAGCCTTGACAAGTATGGCTACACCTTC.

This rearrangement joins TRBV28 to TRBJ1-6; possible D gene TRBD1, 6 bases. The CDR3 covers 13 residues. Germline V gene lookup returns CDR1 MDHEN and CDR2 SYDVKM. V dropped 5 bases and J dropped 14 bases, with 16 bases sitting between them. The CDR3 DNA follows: TGTGCCAGCAGTCCGGACAGCTTTTCCTCCCTCCACTTT. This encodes CASSPDSFSSLHF.

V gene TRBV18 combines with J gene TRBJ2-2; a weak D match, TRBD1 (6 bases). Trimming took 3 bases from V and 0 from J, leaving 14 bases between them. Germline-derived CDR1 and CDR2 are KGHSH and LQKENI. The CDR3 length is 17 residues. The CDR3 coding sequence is TGTGCCAGCTCACCGTCGACAGGTAGTGCGAACACCGGGGAGCTGTTTTTT. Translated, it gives CASSPSTGSANTGELFF.

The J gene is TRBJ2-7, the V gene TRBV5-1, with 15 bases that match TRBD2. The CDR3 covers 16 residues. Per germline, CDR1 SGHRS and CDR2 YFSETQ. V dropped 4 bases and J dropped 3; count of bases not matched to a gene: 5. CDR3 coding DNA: TGCGCCAGCAGCCCAACGGGACTAGCGGGGGGCTACGAGCAGTACTTC. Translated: CASSPTGLAGGYEQYF.

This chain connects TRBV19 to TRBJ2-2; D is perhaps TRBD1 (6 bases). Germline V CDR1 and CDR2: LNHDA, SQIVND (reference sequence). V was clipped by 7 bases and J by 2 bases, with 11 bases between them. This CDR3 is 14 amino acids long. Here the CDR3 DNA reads TGTGCCAGTACCGACAGGCCCAACACCGGGGAGCTGTTTTTT. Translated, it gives CASTDRPNTGELFF.

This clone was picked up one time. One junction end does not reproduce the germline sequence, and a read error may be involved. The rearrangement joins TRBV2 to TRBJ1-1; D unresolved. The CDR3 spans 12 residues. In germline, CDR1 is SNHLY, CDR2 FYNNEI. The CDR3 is CASREQNTEAFF. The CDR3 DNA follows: TGTGCCAGCCGTGAGCAGAACACTGAAGCTTTCTTT.